The source of this T cell receptor (beta chain) is a study of radiotherapy plus CTLA-4 blockade in lung cancer. Study at large: Of the patients, about 18% showed objective responses and 31% attained disease control. Findings and limits, study-wide: Response was reportedly best predicted by early blood T cell clone dynamics, with interferon-beta. Clones derived from tumor TCRs expanded in blood after radiotherapy plus ipilimumab.

This clone showed up just a few times. Its antigen is not known. The protocol was immunoSEQ multiplex PCR, while the TCRdb copy is restricted to in-frame clones and leaves out a portion. The sample carries about 45,000 clones, roughly four fifths recorded once. It was focal radiation plus CTLA-4 blockade with ipilimumab that patients with chemo-refractory metastatic non-small-cell lung cancer received. Germline V gene lookup returns CDR1 LNHDA and CDR2 SQIVND (reference sequence). The V gene lost 10 bases and the J gene lost 5 bases, with 15 bases spanning the gap. This CDR3 is 13 amino acids long. Sequencing used peripheral blood, obtained from a patient treated with radiotherapy plus ipilimumab. The V call is TRBV19, the J call TRBJ1-5; D unclear. The TCR comes from a human donor with non-small cell lung cancer who had stable disease on radiotherapy plus ipilimumab. The DNA for the CDR3 is TGTGCCACCCAAAGACGAGTCGATCAGCCCCAGCATTTT. Its protein is CATQRRVDQPQHF. The whole variable domain, filled in from reference TRBV19 and TRBJ1-5, reads DGGITQSPKYLFRKEGQNVTLSCEQNLNHDAMYWYRQDPGQGLRLIYYSQIVNDFQKGDIAEGYSVSREKKESFPLTVTSAQKNPTAFYLCATQRRVDQPQHFGDGTRLSIL.